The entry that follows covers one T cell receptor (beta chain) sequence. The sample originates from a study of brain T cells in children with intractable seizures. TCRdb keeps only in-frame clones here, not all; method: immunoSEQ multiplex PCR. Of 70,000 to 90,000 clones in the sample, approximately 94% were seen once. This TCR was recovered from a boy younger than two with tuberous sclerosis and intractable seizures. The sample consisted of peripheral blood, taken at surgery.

CDR3 coding DNA: TGCGCCAGCAGTTTGCTGGGCGGGCAGTACTTC. Its protein product is CASSLLGGQYF. This chain connects TRBV10-2 to TRBJ2-7, with D uncertain. This CDR3 comprises 11 residues. The V end lost 5 bases, the J end lost 9 bases, and 11 bases lay between the germline ends. Germline V lookup: CDR1 WSHSY, CDR2 SAAADI.